This T cell receptor beta chain is from a study of T cell changes during pregnancy in multiple sclerosis. Generated by immunoSEQ multiplex PCR, the TCRdb table keeps only in-frame clones and is missing some. Among tens of thousands of clones listed, about nine tenths were seen once. This CDR3 has 16 residues. Trimming pared 0 bases from V and 1 base from J, leaving 11 bases between. Germline V gene lookup returns CDR1 SGHRS and CDR2 YFSETQ. The receptor's source is a female donor with multiple sclerosis, enrolled in a pregnancy study. The specimen comprised CD4+ T cells from peripheral blood mononuclear cells, sampled in the third trimester of pregnancy. The chain uses TRBV5-1 and TRBJ2-1; the D gene is possibly TRBD2 (5 bases). CDR3 protein: CASSLAGDLSYNEQFF. The CDR3 region has the DNA TGCGCCAGCAGCTTGGCCGGGGATCTTTCCTACAATGAGCAGTTCTTC.